Listed here is a single T cell receptor beta chain. V lost 7 bases, J lost 6 bases, and 17 bases lay in between. The CDR3 extends over 14 amino acids. CDR1 MNHEY and CDR2 SMNVEV come from the germline V gene (reference sequence). Generated by immunoSEQ multiplex PCR, the TCRdb table keeps only in-frame clones and is missing some. The table has 80,000 or so clones, under 90% seen once; the top ten hold approximately 2.3%. The sample belongs to a study of OX40 agonist ivuxolimab in advanced cancers. Drawing of blood for sampling happened at baseline, at cycle 4 day 1, and at cycle 7 day 1. The sequencing here drew on CD4+ or CD8+ T cells sorted from blood, taken in a trial of the OX40 agonist ivuxolimab. V gene TRBV27 combines with J gene TRBJ2-3; D ambiguous. The sequence came from an adult with an advanced solid tumor such as melanoma, head and neck, liver or kidney cancer. This CDR3 is CASTSAPPLDTQYF. The CDR3 nucleotides are TGTGCCAGCACTTCAGCTCCTCCTCTCGATACGCAGTATTTT.